This entry lists 8 T cell receptor beta chains sequenced from one sample in a study of blood T cell repertoires in COVID-19. The method was immunoSEQ multiplex PCR; TCRdb's version includes in-frame clones alone and lacks a portion of them. Among 350,000 or so clones listed, about 90% were seen once. Sequencing used PBMCs or T cells enriched from blood (not recorded which). These receptors came from a young woman who had recovered from COVID-19.

The chain uses TRBV29-1 and TRBJ2-7, with TRBD1 identical over 10 bases. The germline gives CDR1 SQVTM, CDR2 ANQGSEA. There are 14 residues in the CDR3. V shed 6 bases and J 2 bases; nucleotides not matched to a gene: 7. The DNA of the CDR3 is TGCAGCGTACAGAGAGGGACAGGGGCCTACGAGCAGTACTTC. Protein product: CSVQRGTGAYEQYF.

The rearrangement joins TRBV4-3 to TRBJ2-2; 7 positions match TRBD1. The CDR3 runs 16 residues. Germline trimming cut 2 bases from V and 8 bases from J; bases unmatched to any gene: 11. Germline V lookup: CDR1 LGHNA, CDR2 YSLEER. CDR3 protein: CASSQNDRVQGGELFF. CDR3 in DNA: TGCGCCAGCAGCCAAAATGACAGGGTCCAAGGTGGGGAGCTGTTTTTT.

The chain couples TRBV28 to TRBJ1-2, with D maybe TRBD1 (5 bases). V was trimmed by 5 bases and J by 4 bases, leaving 11 bases between them. The CDR3 contains 13 residues. Per germline, CDR1 MDHEN and CDR2 SYDVKM. CDR3 amino acids: CASSPRQIYGYTF. In DNA form, the CDR3 reads TGTGCCAGCAGTCCCCGACAGATCTATGGCTACACCTTC.

This clone has a handful of counts. The V and J genes are TRBV20-1 and TRBJ1-2; D is undetermined. CDR3 length: 11 amino acids. Germline loops: CDR1 DFQATT, CDR2 SNEGSKA (reference sequence). V was clipped by 1 base and J by 8 bases, with 8 bases between them. This chain's CDR3 is CSARAVPGYTF. In nucleotides, the CDR3 is TGCAGTGCTAGAGCTGTCCCCGGCTACACCTTC.

The V gene is TRBV14, the J gene TRBJ1-4; D unresolved. Trimming took off 0 bases at V and 8 bases at J, with 22 bases between the two ends. The CDR3 consists of 18 residues. Per the germline V gene, CDR1 is SGHDN and CDR2 is FVKESK. The CDR3 loop reads CASSQDIRGVGGGEKLFF. The CDR3 DNA sequence: TGTGCCAGCAGCCAAGATATAAGAGGAGTTGGAGGCGGGGAAAAACTGTTTTTT.

V and J are TRBV10-2 and TRBJ1-5; tentatively, D is TRBD1 (5 bases). The germline V gene has CDR1 WSHSY and CDR2 SAAADI. This CDR3 comprises 13 residues. V was cut by 8 bases and J by 1 base, with 9 bases left in between. The CDR3 sequence: CASRGDSNQPQHF. The DNA of the CDR3 is TGCGCCAGCCGGGGGGACAGCAATCAGCCCCAGCATTTT.

The chain uses TRBV7-8 and TRBJ1-2; 11 nucleotides line up with TRBD1. CDR1 is SGHVS, CDR2 FQNEAQ, per germline. Losses at the gene ends were 5 bases for V and 5 bases for J; bases not matched to a gene: 7. The CDR3 is 15 amino acids. As DNA, the CDR3 is TGTGCCAGCAGCCCGGGACAGGGGGGGATGTATGGCTACACCTTC. This encodes CASSPGQGGMYGYTF.

This chain uses TRBV15 with TRBJ2-7; 7 nucleotides match TRBD1. V trimming: 4 bases; J trimming: 4 bases; junction bases outside the gene matches: 7. The V gene's germline CDR1 is LNHNV and CDR2 YYDKDF (reference sequence). The CDR3 totals 14 residues. This chain's CDR3 is CATSKTTRGYEQYF. The CDR3 DNA reads as TGTGCCACCAGCAAAACCACCAGGGGGTACGAGCAGTACTTC.